These 9 T cell receptor beta chains originate from one sample sequenced in a study of chemoradiotherapy in HPV16-positive cancers (dated by TCRdb to between 2021 and 2023). Libraries were prepared through the immunoSEQ multiplex PCR assay. TCRdb re-hosts the immuneACCESS table, in-frame sequences only. Its copies lack some clones; in the studies checked, an unresolved V gene accounts for under half of them, and the cause for the rest is not known. The sample table records over 30,000 clones; about four fifths of these occur just once. The ten most abundant clones make up 3% to 4.5% of the sample. The sequenced sample was blood, obtained from a patient who underwent chemoradiotherapy. The receptor source for this set is a human donor with HPV-associated anogenital cancer.

This sequence joins TRBV23-1 and TRBJ1-5; a possible D gene is TRBD1 (5 bases). TRBV23-1 is an open reading frame, and its role is uncertain. This CDR3 spans 16 amino acids. Trimming took off 0 bases at V and 5 bases at J, with 14 bases between the two ends. Written as DNA, the CDR3 is TGCGCCAGCAGTCAATCCCCGGGGGGTCCCCATCAGCCCCAGCATTTT. It specifies CASSQSPGGPHQPQHF.

Written as DNA, the CDR3 is TGTGCCTGGAATAGCGGGGGGGCCGGGGATACGCAGTATTTT. It codes for CAWNSGGAGDTQYF. The V call is TRBV30, the J call TRBJ2-3; 11 positions match TRBD2. The length of the CDR3 is 14 residues. Germline V gives CDR1 GTSNPN, CDR2 SVGIG (reference sequence). The V gene end was trimmed by 4 bases and the J gene end by 6 bases; junction bases not matched to a gene: 6.

This chain uses TRBV15 with TRBJ1-1; 7 positions agree with TRBD1. This CDR3 has 16 amino acids. Germline CDR1 is LNHNV and CDR2 is YYDKDF (reference sequence). J gave up 4 bases and V 0 bases, and 8 bases lay outside the gene matches. CDR3 DNA sequence: TGTGCCACCAGCAGAGAAGCGACAGGGCCCGGCACTGAAGCTTTCTTT. This translates into CATSREATGPGTEAFF.

This clone has only a few counts. The CDR3 reads CASSWDRANGYTF. The CDR3 nucleotides read TGTGCCAGCAGCTGGGACAGGGCGAATGGCTACACCTTC. The chain recombines TRBV7-9 with TRBJ1-2, with TRBD1 matching over 9 bases. Germline CDR1 is SEHNR and CDR2 is FQNEAQ (reference sequence). V dropped 4 bases and J dropped 6; count of bases not matched to a gene: 3. The CDR3 totals 13 residues.

CDR3 in amino acids: CASGPGTGLSRGEGYTF. The CDR3 DNA reads TGTGCCAGCGGCCCGGGGACTGGTTTGAGCAGGGGCGAGGGCTACACCTTC. The rearrangement links TRBV5-5 to TRBJ1-2; D may be TRBD1 (6 bases). V was clipped by 7 bases and J by 8 bases, with 30 bases between them. Germline lookup yields CDR1 SGHKS and CDR2 YYEKEE (reference sequence). CDR3 length equals 17 residues.

V gene TRBV7-8 combines with J gene TRBJ2-2, with 8 bases lining up with TRBD2. J lost 7 bases, V lost 7 bases, and 8 bases had no gene match. CDR3 length: 14 residues. In germline, CDR1 is SGHVS, CDR2 FQNEAQ. The CDR3, as DNA: TGTGCCAGCACCCCCGGGGGGGTGGACGGGGAGCTGTTTTTT. Translating gives CASTPGGVDGELFF. Looking up the rest from reference TRBV7-8 and TRBJ2-2 gives the full variable domain: GAGVSQSPRYKVAKRGQDVALRCDPISGHVSLFWYQQALGQGPEFLTYFQNEAQLDKSGLPSDRFFAERPEGSVSTLKIQRTQQEDSAVYLCASTPGGVDGELFFGEGSRLTVL.

The rearrangement links TRBV9 to TRBJ2-2; D remains unclear. The germline V gene encodes CDR1 SGDLS and CDR2 YYNGEE. V was clipped by 0 bases and J by 7 bases, with 7 bases between them. The CDR3 consists of 13 residues. As DNA, the CDR3 is TGTGCCAGCAGCGTAGTACTGCACGGGGAGCTGTTTTTT. As protein: CASSVVLHGELFF.

This sequence joins TRBV5-6 and TRBJ1-2, with unresolved D. This CDR3 comprises 12 residues. Germline assignment: CDR1 SGHDT and CDR2 YYEEEE. V was pared by 4 bases and J by 4 bases, with 8 bases between. CDR3 sequence reads: CASSEMAYGYTF. In DNA form, the CDR3 reads TGTGCCAGCAGCGAGATGGCCTATGGCTACACCTTC.

The V gene is TRBV21-1, the J gene TRBJ1-2. TRBV21-1 is classified as a pseudogene. The CDR3 extends over 15 amino acids. CDR3 bases: TGTGCCAGCCGCCGAGGGCCGATGACTAACTATGGCTACACCTTC. Protein sequence: CASRRGPMTNYGYTF.